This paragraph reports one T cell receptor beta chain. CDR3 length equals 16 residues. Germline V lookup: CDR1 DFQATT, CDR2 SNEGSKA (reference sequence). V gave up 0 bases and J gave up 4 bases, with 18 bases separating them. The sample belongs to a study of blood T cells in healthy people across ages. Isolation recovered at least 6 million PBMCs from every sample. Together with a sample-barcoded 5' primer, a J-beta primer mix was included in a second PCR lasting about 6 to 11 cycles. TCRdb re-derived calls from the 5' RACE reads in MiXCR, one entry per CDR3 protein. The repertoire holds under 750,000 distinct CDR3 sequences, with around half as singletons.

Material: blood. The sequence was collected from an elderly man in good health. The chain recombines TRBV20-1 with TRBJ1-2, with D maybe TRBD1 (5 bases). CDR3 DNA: TGCAGTGCTAGAGATCCACGGTCGCGACAGTCCTATGGCTACACCTTC. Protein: CSARDPRSRQSYGYTF.